The subject of this entry is one T cell receptor delta chain. As yet, its antigen is unknown. Other nucleotide sequences in the sample specify the same CDR3. The sample belongs to a study of Vδ1+ human thymocytes. The study's findings and limits: Thymic TRG and TRD repertoires appeared highly polyclonal, with Gaussian CDR3 length distributions.

Sequences come from RNA converted to cDNA by reverse transcription. The CDR3 regions were amplified by multiplex PCR from V-gene primers to a constant-region primer. TCRdb redid the clone calls on the multiplex PCR reads with CATT. The sample consists of roughly 25,000 delta-chain clones, over 25% of them appearing once. With 1 base removed from V and 0 bases from J, the gap between germline ends came to 21 bases. Germline V lookup: CDR1 TSWWSYY, CDR2 QGS. CDR3 length equals 19 residues. The sequence derives from a boy less than two years old who had congenital heart surgery. What was sequenced was Vdelta1+ gamma-delta thymocytes from the thymus. The subset was: FACS-sorted CD3+ TCRalphabeta- TCRVdelta1+ TCRVdelta2- thymocytes. The chain has TRDV1 and TRDJ1; no reliable D call. The CDR3 sequence: CALGERRGILPSYTDKLIF. In DNA, the CDR3 is TGTGCTCTTGGGGAACGTCGGGGTATTTTACCCTCGTACACCGATAAACTCATCTTT.